This T cell receptor (beta chain) was obtained from a study of T-cell reconstitution after alpha-beta-depleted transplantation in children (dated by TCRdb to 2016 to 2017). Background on the whole study: T-cell immune reconstitution after TCRalphabeta/CD19-depleted allogeneic hematopoietic cell transplantation in children was quantitatively tracked in the study by means of TCR repertoire profiling. General conclusions and limits of the study: In some patients, the high TCRbeta diversity seen at day 60 was put down to recipient T cells and intrathymic progenitors that had survived conditioning. Over the following months the frequencies of hyperexpanded clones went down, and after one year T-cell counts and TCRbeta diversity were mostly credited to newly produced T cells. Apparently early alphabetaT-cell count recovery about two months after transplant reportedly relied on only several hundred rapidly expanded clones derived from non-depleted graft cells.

Library preparation was by PCR. This sample was sequenced with an Illumina HiSeq 2500. Molecular barcoding was employed in the preparation of TCR libraries, with unique molecular identifiers being used to normalize TCRbeta repertoire quantification. The public reads were run again by TCRdb, first through fastp at Q25 and then through MiXCR, and only productive beta chains were kept. Entries that share a CDR3 protein sequence are merged under the most common genes and DNA. The sample data list approximately 9,000 distinct CDR3 sequences, and roughly 15% of these were observed just once. The ten biggest clones cover 88% of the sample. The time point label here, explained by the study, means: day 60 (about 2 months) after transplantation. The sample's treatment or condition, from its label and the paper: allogeneic hematopoietic cell transplantation with graft depleted of TCRalphabeta T cells and CD19 B cells. The children who served as transplant recipients had been given grafts of TCRalphabeta/CD19-depleted allogeneic hematopoietic cells.

Remarks on this clonotype: Its antigen is still unknown. The record has no base qualities; no much larger clone is one base away.

From the cysteine up to the phenylalanine, the CDR3 has a length of 16 residues. Left in the record is the CDR3 DNA by itself, 48 bases read in frame from the first base. Between the V and J ends, shortened by 5 bases and 0 bases respectively, the junction contains 11 bases. CDR1 and CDR2 were assigned from the germline V gene as MDHEN and SYDVKM. This sample comprised PBMCs, mostly from graft donor cells, obtained 60 days after TCRalphabeta/CD19-depleted stem cell transplant. Recombination linked TRBV28 to TRBJ1-6, with no confidently assigned D gene. The source is a girl under two years old who had a stem cell transplant for combined immunodeficiency, so the T cells may come from the graft donor. The CDR3 here reads CASSPQDSSYNSPLHF. The nucleotide sequence is TGTGCCAGCAGTCCCCAGGATTCCTCCTATAATTCACCCCTCCACTTT.